Shown below are 7 T cell receptor beta chains from a single sample sequenced in a study of T cell clones after liver transplantation. The protocol was immunoSEQ multiplex PCR, while the TCRdb copy is restricted to in-frame clones and leaves out a portion. The sample has about 75,000 clones, approximately 81% seen once. The sequences come from CD4+ T cells from blood, collected less than 50 months after liver transplant. These receptors came from a human patient who received a liver transplant. T cells may partly derive from the graft donor.

The chain links TRBV5-1 to TRBJ2-2; D might be TRBD1 (5 bases). The CDR3 runs 15 residues. The germline gives CDR1 SGHRS, CDR2 YFSETQ. V was trimmed by 5 bases and J by 4 bases, leaving 15 bases between them. The CDR3 sequence is CASSSRAVGTGELFF. CDR3 bases: TGCGCCAGCAGTTCCAGGGCGGTCGGCACCGGGGAGCTGTTTTTT.

This clone was observed a single time. V gene TRBV7-2 combines with J gene TRBJ2-3; D may be TRBD1 (5 bases). CDR1 and CDR2 from the germline V gene are SGHTA and FQGNSA. Trimming left V 4 bases short and J 3 bases short, with 11 bases between. The CDR3 has 14 amino acids. This CDR3 reads CASSYPRQTDTQYF. CDR3 bases: TGTGCCAGCAGCTACCCCCGACAGACAGATACGCAGTATTTT.

The chain employs TRBV5-4 and TRBJ2-7, with 10 nucleotides matching TRBD1. This CDR3 comprises 15 residues. Per germline, CDR1 SGHNT and CDR2 YYREEE (reference sequence). V was pared by 3 bases and J by 7 bases, with 10 bases of the junction left unmatched. The DNA for the CDR3 is TGTGCCAGCAGCTCCAGACAGGGGGCAGGGGGGGAGCAGTACTTC. Protein: CASSSRQGAGGEQYF.

The table lists this clone with a few counts. The chain recombines TRBV7-6 with TRBJ2-6; D is unresolved. Trimming removed 3 bases from V and 4 bases from J, with 7 bases in between. Germline CDR1 is SGHVS and CDR2 is FNYEAQ. The CDR3 spans 14 residues. CDR3 sequence reads: CASSLSDGANVLTF. The CDR3 region has the DNA TGTGCCAGCAGCTTGAGCGACGGGGCCAACGTCCTGACTTTC.

The chain combines TRBV19 with TRBJ2-1, with TRBD2 identical over 14 bases. Germline assignment: CDR1 LNHDA and CDR2 SQIVND (reference sequence). The CDR3 contains 16 residues. Losses at the gene ends were 9 bases for V and 8 bases for J; bases not matched to a gene: 12. The CDR3 sequence is CASRTTGLAGVHEQFF. CDR3 sequence (DNA): TGTGCCAGCAGGACAACGGGACTAGCGGGAGTCCATGAGCAGTTCTTC.

V and J are TRBV7-9 and TRBJ2-1; D unclear. V was pared by 1 base and J by 8 bases, with 15 bases between. CDR3 length: 15 amino acids. The germline V gene has CDR1 SEHNR and CDR2 FQNEAQ (reference sequence). As DNA, the CDR3 is TGTGCCAGCAGCTTAGAAGGCCTAGAAGACGATGAGCAGTTCTTC. Its translation: CASSLEGLEDDEQFF.

This rearrangement joins TRBV5-1 to TRBJ2-1, with D possibly being TRBD1 or TRBD2 (5 bases each). Germline assignment: CDR1 SGHRS and CDR2 YFSETQ. The CDR3 spans 17 residues. Trimming took off 3 bases at V and 0 bases at J, with 16 bases between the two ends. This CDR3 is CASSSGMGVNSYNEQFF. The CDR3 DNA sequence: TGCGCCAGCAGCTCGGGAATGGGGGTCAACTCCTACAATGAGCAGTTCTTC.